The clone carrying this TCR beta chain was seen only a few times. Its antigen is undetermined. TCRdb processed the 5' RACE reads anew with MiXCR; each CDR3 protein has one entry. The sample has 300,000 to 350,000 distinct CDR3 sequences, 14% seen once. From germline, CDR1 is SGHAT and CDR2 FQNNGV. Deletions cut 10 bases from V and 3 bases from J, with 15 bases between. The CDR3 loop spans 14 amino acids. The record originates from a study of T-cell memory formation after mild COVID-19. Across the whole study: Each donor largely had its own TCR clusters.

Study-wide results and limits: CD4/CD8 balance held among clones contracting day 15 to 85, and later expanders leaned CD4+.

The clonotype originates from a man between 18 and 29 years old who had mild COVID-19 (a few samples of this study predate the infection). Cell type and time point are not known. This sequence joins TRBV11-2 and TRBJ2-2; D is perhaps TRBD1 (7 bases). Sequences were obtained from PBMCs or a T cell subset sorted from them (not recorded which). The CDR3 nucleotides are TGTGCCATCAGGGGGGACGGAGACACCGGGGAGCTGTTTTTT. This sequence encodes CAIRGDGDTGELFF.